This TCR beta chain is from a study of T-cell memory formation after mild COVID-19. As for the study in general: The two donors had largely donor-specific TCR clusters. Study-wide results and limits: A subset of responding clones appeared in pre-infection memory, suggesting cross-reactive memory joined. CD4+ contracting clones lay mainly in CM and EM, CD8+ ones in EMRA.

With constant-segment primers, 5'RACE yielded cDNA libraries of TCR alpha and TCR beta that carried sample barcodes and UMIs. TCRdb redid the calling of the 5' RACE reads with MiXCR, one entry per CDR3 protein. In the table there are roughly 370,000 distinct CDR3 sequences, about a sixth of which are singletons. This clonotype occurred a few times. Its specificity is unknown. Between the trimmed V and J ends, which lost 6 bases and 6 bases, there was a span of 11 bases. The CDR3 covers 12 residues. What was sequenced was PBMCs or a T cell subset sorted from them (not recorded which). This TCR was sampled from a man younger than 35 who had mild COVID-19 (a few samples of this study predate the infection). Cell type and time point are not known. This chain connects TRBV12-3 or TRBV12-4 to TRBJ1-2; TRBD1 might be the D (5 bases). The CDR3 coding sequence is TGTGCCAGCAGCCCCGGCAGGGATGGCTACACCTTC. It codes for CASSPGRDGYTF.